The clone carrying this T cell receptor beta chain was detected ten times or more. Its antigen is not identified. Amplification of TCR beta CDR3 regions was performed using RNA transcripts as template. Primed by the HTBI set, a first-round RT-PCR was run on the TCR CDR3. Each CDR3 protein is one row after TCRdb ran MiXCR on the multiplex PCR reads. This sample yields 300,000 to 450,000 distinct CDR3 sequences, of which roughly 25% are seen a single time; around four fifths belongs to the top ten. The V and J ends lost 5 bases and 0 bases, in that order; junction bases with no gene match: 8. The germline V gene encodes CDR1 MNHEY and CDR2 SMNVEV (reference sequence). The CDR3 consists of 16 residues. For the diagnoses, clinical symptoms, serum thyroxine and TRAb, thyroid ultrasound and orbital computed tomography were used. This sample is part of a study of T cells in Graves' hyperthyroidism and ophthalmopathy. General study points: Blood shared most expanded thyroid clonotypes above 0.001. It was a median approximately 7.1 months before onset that the model predicted ophthalmopathy.

This chain links TRBV27 with TRBJ2-7; the match to TRBD1 covers 9 bases. The receptor comes from a man aged 50 to 60 with Graves' hyperthyroidism. Sequenced: blood. This CDR3 is CASSPRSGQGSYEQYF. CDR3 in DNA: TGTGCCAGCAGTCCCCGTTCGGGACAGGGCTCCTACGAGCAGTACTTC.